This TCR beta chain derives from a study of shared clonotypes between healthy human individuals. Trimming took 4 bases from V and 4 from J, leaving 5 bases between them. The CDR3 consists of 12 residues. The V gene's germline CDR1 is LNHDA and CDR2 SQIVND (reference sequence). In the authors' methods: From ImmunoSEQ came sequences covering only the junction and carrying no quality scores, so filtering differed. Sequencing used immunoSEQ multiplex PCR; TCRdb keeps in-frame clones, though not all of them. V, J and clone size derive from that table, while D and trimming were established from the DNA sequence. The table records millions of clones, roughly 92% of them present only once. Study findings and constraints: Richness estimates generally favored naive over memory subsets.

As regards this clone: Its antigen is still unknown. Other nucleotide sequences from this sample produce the same CDR3.

Input material: naive CD4+ T cells sorted from blood. Subset described: CD45RA+ positively selected. The rearrangement joins TRBV19 to TRBJ1-5, with no clear D. The sequence derives from a man younger than 35 in good health. The chain's CDR3 is CASSTSNQPQHF. CDR3 coding DNA: TGTGCCAGTAGTACCAGTAATCAGCCCCAGCATTTT.